This T cell receptor beta chain was found in a study of shared clonotypes between healthy human individuals (TCRdb year 2020). Turning to the overall study: The cohort comprised two women and a few men aged 18 to 49 years. To estimate repertoire size and how much clonotype sharing occurs between individuals, the study deeply sequenced the blood TCR repertoires of five healthy adults. Libraries were prepared and TCR repertoires were sequenced by different laboratories using diverse techniques, in order to increase sequencing depth and limit assay-specific biases. For each donor, CD4 naive and CD4 memory were each given three plates, CD8 naive was given two plates, and CD8 memory was given one plate. Between about 0.8 and 9 billion PBMCs per donor were obtained by leukapheresis.

V is trimmed back by 2 bases and J by 2 bases, and the junction contains 3 bases that no gene match accounts for. Its CDR3 holds 14 amino acids, cysteine through phenylalanine. This entry keeps only the CDR3 DNA: 42 bases, framed from base 1. In the germline V gene, CDR1 corresponds to SGHRS and CDR2 to YFSETQ. Using the deep immunoSEQ assay, multiplex PCR amplified TCR CDR3 regions from genomic DNA. Extracted genomic DNA from each cell subset was distributed evenly across all wells of several immunoSEQ 96-well plates, and each plate was treated as a replicate. Each replicate PCR for sorted subsets received roughly 0.2 ug genomic DNA, equal to 28,000 or so T cell genomes. Purified libraries were measured with a Qubit 3.0 fluorometer, size-checked on a Bioanalyzer 2100, and measured again with the KAPA Library Quantification kit. Every immunoSEQ 96-well plate was sequenced on a dedicated single-read 150-cycle Illumina NextSeq 550 flow cell. From the authors' description of their analysis: Because the immunoSEQ output held only junctional sequences and lacked quality scores, the filtering could not match the filtering applied to full-length reads. Sequences were annotated with PyIR, a Python wrapper for IgBLAST v1.9, and V/J genes and CDR3 were assigned using IMGT germline references. Any read was removed if the V/J assignment was weak (E-value above 1e-6), the CDR3 was missing, or the read contained stop codons, out-of-frame junctions, or ambiguous translated residues. V3J clonotypes were defined as sequences sharing an identical inferred V gene, J gene, and CDR3 amino acid sequence. Percentage overlap between repertoires was computed as shared unique clonotypes divided by the size of the smaller repertoire. Repertoire richness was assessed with RTK rarefaction, the Chao1 estimator, and Recon v2.1 estimates of unobserved clonotypes. For all TCRbeta clonotypes obtained by the gDNA method from a few donors, generation probabilities were computed with OLGA. TCRdb holds this immuneACCESS table with in-frame rearrangements only. Some clones are missing; in checked studies, unresolved V genes explain under half, and the rest has no known cause. V, J and clone size derive from that table, while D and trimming were established from the DNA sequence. The sample records 950,000 to 1,100,000 clones, more than 75% of which are singletons. Roughly 0.61% of the sample lies in the top ten.

The donors were healthy, HIV-negative adults who had no recently reported acute infections or vaccinations. Every donor was a Caucasian adult living in Nashville, Tennessee, USA. CD4+ T cells were enriched by magnetic negative selection, after which naive cells were positively selected on CD45RA and the negative fraction was taken as the memory subset. After blood collection by leukapheresis, PBMCs were isolated using Ficoll-Histopaque density gradient centrifugation and then cryopreserved in the vapor phase of liquid nitrogen. Analytical flow cytometry was used to check the purity and quantity of each magnetically sorted T cell population. Each sorted fraction had its genomic DNA isolated and then quantified by UV absorbance on a Nanodrop 2000c. This clone was seen a single time. Its antigen is unknown. With a far larger clone one base away, a read error is the likely cause. This specimen includes other DNA sequences encoding the same CDR3.

The study at large found these results: Pairwise subsampling indicated that sequencing depth was expected to affect the degree of clonotype sharing among donors. Incomplete sequencing was indicated by rarefaction of sorted-subset datasets, despite the large sequencing depth. Higher generation probabilities were observed for clonotypes shared by all four sorted-subset donors than for non-shared clonotypes. Because the study included a small number of donors, the genetic and exposure-history diversity represented was limited. Sampling was restricted to blood, and TCR repertoires in tissues likely differ from the TCR repertoires found in blood. Larger estimated clonotype richness was generally found for naive subsets than for memory subsets. When a handful of donors were compared, the shared fraction of clonotypes was roughly 4.8% for naive CD4, about 4% for naive CD8, more than 2% for memory CD4, and 0.3% to 0.5% for memory CD8.

The source is a man aged 18-30 years in good health. Some clones in this sample may be carry-over from other donors' samples. Sequenced input: memory CD4+ T cells from PBMCs. This specimen's cell subset or site label, interpreted: CD45RA-negative fraction. The sequence joins TRBV5-1 to TRBJ2-5, with 7 junctional bases fitting TRBD1. The DNA sequence reads TGCGCCAGCAGCTTTCAGGGACAGCAAGAGACCCAGTACTTC. Its protein reads: CASSFQGQQETQYF.